These T cell receptor beta chains were read from a single sample in a study of T cells after yellow fever vaccination. MiXCR, applied by TCRdb to the 5' RACE reads, yields one record per CDR3 protein. The repertoire holds hundreds of thousands of distinct CDR3 sequences, 3.6% seen once, with 23% in the top ten. Sequences were derived from PBMCs, sampled on the day of the yellow fever booster vaccination. The receptor source for this set is a man younger than 35 who received the YFV17D yellow fever vaccine. The CDR3 runs from the conserved cysteine through the conserved F or W. Fields, in order: V gene, clone size, D gene, J gene, CDR3 protein, CDR3 DNA. The D gene is left open where the match is weak. The size entry is marked missing in some rows and otherwise reads once, few, many or a size class.

>TRBV7-3|NA|NA|TRBJ2-6
CASKPAGAANVLTF
TGTGCCAGCAAACCGGCAGGGGCGGCCAACGTCCTGACTTTC
>TRBV19|many|NA|TRBJ1-1
CASSIDGRNTEAFF
TGTGCCAGTAGTATAGACGGACGGAACACTGAAGCTTTCTTT
>TRBV7-2|NA|TRBD1|TRBJ2-7
CASSGLGQAREQYF
TGTGCCAGCAGCGGCCTCGGACAGGCGAGGGAGCAGTACTTC
>TRBV4-1|few|TRBD1|TRBJ1-2
CASSQQQGGYGYTF
TGCGCCAGCAGCCAACAACAGGGGGGCTATGGCTACACCTTC
>TRBV9|NA|NA|TRBJ2-1
CASSFIMGVGEQFF
TGTGCCAGCAGCTTTATAATGGGGGTCGGTGAGCAGTTCTTC
>TRBV6-6|few|NA|TRBJ2-7
CASSYRASLSYEQYF
TGTGCCAGCAGTTACCGGGCTAGCCTATCCTACGAGCAGTACTTC
>TRBV6-6|few|NA|TRBJ1-5
CASRGGGPQHF
TGTGCCAGCAGGGGGGGGGGGCCCCAGCATTTT
>TRBV4-1|many|TRBD1|TRBJ2-1
CASSRLDRGGNEQFF
TGCGCCAGCAGCCGGTTGGACAGGGGGGGCAATGAGCAGTTCTTC
>TRBV6-2/TRBV6-3|many|TRBD1|TRBJ2-2
CASRTGVAGELFF
TGTGCCAGCAGGACAGGGGTGGCCGGGGAGCTGTTTTTT
>TRBV5-1|many|NA|TRBJ2-1
CASSLEWGVSYNEQFF
TGCGCCAGCAGCTTGGAGTGGGGGGTCTCCTACAATGAGCAGTTCTTC
>TRBV14|few|TRBD2|TRBJ2-7
CASSRPGTTPREQYF
TGTGCCAGCAGCCGCCCCGGGACTACTCCCCGCGAGCAGTACTTC
>TRBV4-1|many|NA|TRBJ1-4
CASSQGAGLEEEKLFF
TGCGCCAGCAGCCAAGGAGCAGGGTTGGAGGAGGAAAAACTGTTTTTT
>TRBV28|NA|NA|TRBJ2-2
CAAGNTGELFF
TGTGCCGCAGGGAACACCGGGGAGCTGTTTTTT
>TRBV20-1|few|TRBD1|TRBJ1-2
CSAARDRATGYTF
TGCAGTGCCGCTCGGGACAGGGCAACTGGCTACACCTTC
>TRBV5-1|many|TRBD2|TRBJ2-3
CASSRRGGLGSTDTQYF
TGCGCCAGCAGCCGCCGGGGGGGCTTGGGGTCCACAGATACGCAGTATTTT
>TRBV4-1|many|NA|TRBJ2-1
CASSQVGVYNEQFF
TGCGCCAGCAGCCAAGTGGGGGTTTACAATGAGCAGTTCTTC
>TRBV7-2|many|TRBD1|TRBJ2-6
CASSLTFGGQGAANVLTF
TGTGCCAGCAGCTTAACATTCGGTGGACAGGGGGCAGCCAACGTCCTGACTTTC
>TRBV27|many|NA|TRBJ2-7
CASGQIPGDYEQYF
TGTGCCAGCGGGCAGATCCCCGGGGACTACGAGCAGTACTTC
>TRBV29-1|NA|NA|TRBJ1-1
CSADSKGNTEAFF
TGCAGCGCTGACAGCAAAGGAAACACTGAAGCTTTCTTT
>TRBV2|many|TRBD1|TRBJ2-7
CASSEAGQGAIEQYF
TGTGCCAGCAGTGAAGCAGGGCAGGGGGCCATCGAGCAGTACTTC
>TRBV29-1|many|NA|TRBJ1-2
CSASEPPGGYTF
TGCAGCGCCTCAGAACCACCTGGTGGCTACACCTTC
>TRBV4-3|many|NA|TRBJ2-6
CASSQDHLLTYGANVLTF
TGCGCCAGCAGCCAAGATCACCTCCTTACCTACGGGGCCAACGTCCTGACTTTC
>TRBV3-1|few|TRBD1|TRBJ1-6
CASSQLTGTGGYNSPLHF
TGTGCCAGCAGCCAGTTAACCGGGACAGGGGGATACAATTCACCCCTCCACTTT
>TRBV7-8|few|NA|TRBJ2-5
CASSLVLETQYF
TGTGCCAGCAGCTTAGTGTTAGAGACCCAGTACTTC
>TRBV10-1|many|NA|TRBJ2-1
CASSESLGEGFSEQFF
TGCGCCAGCAGTGAGTCCTTGGGGGAAGGTTTTAGTGAGCAGTTCTTC
>TRBV6-1|many|TRBD1|TRBJ1-1
CASTWTGNTEAFF
TGTGCCAGCACTTGGACAGGGAACACTGAAGCTTTCTTT
>TRBV12-3/TRBV12-4|NA|TRBD2|TRBJ2-1
CASNLLAGRDEQFF
TGTGCCAGCAATCTTCTAGCGGGGAGGGATGAGCAGTTCTTC
>TRBV6-2/TRBV6-3|many|TRBD2|TRBJ2-3
CASSLLAGMDTQYF
TGTGCCAGCAGTTTACTAGCGGGGATGGATACGCAGTATTTT